One sample yielded the 7 T cell receptor beta chains listed below, sequenced in a study of CD4 T cells in relation to SARS-CoV-2 and coronaviruses. Before the COVID-19 pandemic, during about 2010-2018, CD4+ T cells were taken from unexposed donors. After about 10 days of culture, CD4+ T cells were isolated. The antigens these receptors bind are not known. Produced via immunoSEQ multiplex PCR; TCRdb's table is partial and in-frame only. Of fewer than 25,000 clones listed, 76% are singletons. The sequenced material came from CD4+ T cells from PBMCs, cultured in vitro. Every receptor here comes from a human donor in good health.

The chain joins TRBV3-1 (or the pseudogene TRBV3-2) to TRBJ2-3, with D possibly called TRBD1 or TRBD2 (5 bases each). The germline V gene encodes CDR1 LGHDT and CDR2 YNNKEL (reference sequence). CDR3 length: 16 residues. V lost 0 bases to trimming and J lost 1 base, with 11 bases between them. CDR3 in amino acids: CASSQDTRGGTDTQYF. The DNA of the CDR3 is TGTGCCAGCAGCCAAGACACCCGGGGCGGCACAGATACGCAGTATTTT.

V and J are TRBV2 and TRBJ1-2, with D perhaps matching TRBD1 (6 bases). Trimming pared 4 bases from V and 2 bases from J, leaving 11 bases between. This CDR3 spans 14 amino acids. Germline assignment: CDR1 SNHLY and CDR2 FYNNEI. The CDR3 nucleotides read TGTGCCAGCAGTGCAGGGGATAAGAACTATGGCTACACCTTC. Translating it yields CASSAGDKNYGYTF.

This clone was observed a few times. The V call is TRBV6-1, the J call TRBJ1-5, with no clear D. CDR1 is MNHNS, CDR2 SASEGT, per germline. This CDR3 has 15 amino acids. Trimming stripped 2 bases from V and 6 bases from J, with 14 bases between. The CDR3 region is CASSEPPDRPQPQHF. The CDR3 nucleotides read TGTGCCAGCAGTGAACCCCCGGATCGTCCTCAGCCCCAGCATTTT.

The V call is TRBV6-2 or TRBV6-3, the J call TRBJ1-3, with 8 bases that match TRBD1. Trimming took 4 bases from V and 9 from J; bases not matched to a gene: 11. The CDR3 extends over 15 amino acids. Germline V gene sequence: CDR1 MNHEY, CDR2 SVGEGT. The CDR3 sequence is CASSSGQGGQSTIYF. CDR3 coding DNA: TGTGCCAGCAGTTCCGGACAGGGAGGACAATCCACCATATATTTT.

In its sample, this clone was seen once. This chain uses TRBV24-1 with TRBJ2-1, with TRBD1 as a possible D gene (6 bases). V lost 4 bases, J lost 1 base, and 13 bases lay in between. Germline CDR1 KGHDR, CDR2 SFDVKD. This CDR3 has 16 amino acids. Here the CDR3 reads CATSDSGTQSYNEQFF. The CDR3 DNA reads TGTGCCACCAGTGACTCCGGGACACAATCCTACAATGAGCAGTTCTTC.

The CDR3 DNA follows: TGTGCCAGCAGTGAAGACCAGCGTTTGTCCCAGTACTTC. Translated, it gives CASSEDQRLSQYF. The chain has TRBV6-1 and TRBJ2-5; D gene unclear. V lost 1 base and J lost 9, with 12 bases in between. The CDR3 is made up of 13 amino acids. Germline V CDR1 and CDR2: MNHNS, SASEGT.

This clone was counted only a few times. The chain combines TRBV14 with TRBJ2-7; D perhaps matches TRBD2 (5 bases). Trimming removed 0 bases at V and 2 bases at J, with 8 bases between. The CDR3 is 14 residues long. Per the germline V gene, CDR1 is SGHDN and CDR2 is FVKESK. Here the CDR3 reads CASSQETGTYEQYF. CDR3 sequence (DNA): TGTGCCAGCAGCCAAGAAACGGGGACCTACGAGCAGTACTTC.